This section outlines one T cell receptor (beta chain) sequence together with its context. Original data processing: Using reference gene primer amplification, nucleated cell counts were estimated. Clones were sequenced by immunoSEQ multiplex PCR, and TCRdb holds only the in-frame ones, with some missing. That table furnishes V, J and clone size, whereas the DNA furnished D and trimming. The sample carries 55,000 to 80,000 clones, approximately 92% recorded once. Germline values: CDR1 SGHVS, CDR2 FQNEAQ. Trimming removed 5 bases from V and 2 bases from J, with 28 bases in between. CDR3 length equals 20 residues. These data originate in a study of blood T cell repertoires in COVID-19. Across the whole study: The samples span acute and convalescent COVID-19 from the United States, Italy and Spain.

Sequenced sample: peripheral blood. The rearrangement uses TRBV7-8 and TRBJ2-1; possibly TRBD1 for D (6 bases). This receptor was identified in a man in his fifties or sixties with active COVID-19. The CDR3 reads CASSVTSPGTLNRAYNEQFF. The CDR3 coding sequence is TGTGCCAGCAGCGTCACCTCACCCGGGACACTTAACAGGGCCTACAATGAGCAGTTCTTC.